The 32 T cell receptor beta chains listed next were all sequenced from one sample in a study of regulatory T cells in long-lasting Graves disease. The time point is: persistent/refractory GD, antithyroid drugs over 5 years with positive TRAb. Scientists built the TCR library using RNA that was extracted from PBMCs. Arm-PCR of CDR3 regions with iRepertoire HTBI primers generated TCR beta libraries. Via MiXCR, TCRdb re-called the multiplex PCR reads, giving one row per CDR3 protein. Of roughly 450,000 distinct CDR3 sequences detected, 20% to 25% appear once; the ten largest clones hold under 9%. This specimen consisted of peripheral blood mononuclear cells (PBMCs), obtained when the disease was refractory, from a patient treated with antithyroid drugs. These receptors originate from a female donor with Graves disease.

The chain has TRBV11-2 and TRBJ2-3; 8 bases line up with TRBD1. This CDR3 contains 16 residues. The V and J ends lost 2 bases and 4 bases, in that order; junction bases with no gene match: 8. Per germline, CDR1 SGHAT and CDR2 FQNNGV. The CDR3 protein is CASSLWARGRSDTQYF. For the CDR3, the DNA is TGTGCCAGCAGCTTATGGGCCAGGGGGCGATCAGATACGCAGTATTTT.

This clonotype was observed a few times. The chain uses TRBV4-1 and TRBJ1-6; D gene ambiguous. The V and J ends lost 0 bases and 8 bases respectively, with 11 bases between them. The CDR3 sequence is 15 residues long. Germline lookup yields CDR1 MGHRA and CDR2 YSYEKL. The CDR3 region is CASSQDPDGDSPLHF. Here the CDR3 DNA reads TGCGCCAGCAGCCAAGATCCGGACGGTGATTCACCCCTCCACTTT.

The J gene is TRBJ2-2, the V gene TRBV7-3, with 9 bases aligning to TRBD2. The germline gives CDR1 SGHTA, CDR2 FQGTGA. The CDR3 loop spans 16 amino acids. V was pared by 1 base and J by 5 bases, with 5 bases of the junction left unmatched. CDR3 residues: CASSLRVAGDTGELFF. The CDR3 nucleotides are TGTGCCAGCAGCTTAAGGGTAGCGGGAGATACCGGGGAGCTGTTTTTT.

The table lists this clonotype with many counts. This chain connects TRBV2 to TRBJ1-6; D gene ambiguous. The CDR3 consists of 13 residues. CDR1 is SNHLY, CDR2 FYNNEI, per germline. V was shortened by 8 bases and J by 7 bases, with 12 bases between the two germline ends. The CDR3 coding sequence is TGTGCCAGCCGTTTTGGAGGGAATTCACCCCTCCACTTT. It encodes CASRFGGNSPLHF. Full variable domain (outside the CDR3, taken from reference TRBV2 and TRBJ1-6): EPEVTQTPSHQVTQMGQEVILRCVPISNHLYFYWYRQILGQKVEFLVSFYNNEISEKSEIFDDQFSVERPDGSNFTLKIRSTKLEDSAMYFCASRFGGNSPLHFGNGTRLTVT.

In this sample, this clonotype turned up a few times. The chain employs TRBV7-9 and TRBJ2-5; 11 bases fit TRBD2. V trimming: 4 bases; J trimming: 5 bases; junction bases outside the gene matches: 6. Germline CDR1 and CDR2: SEHNR and FQNEAQ (reference sequence). This CDR3 is built from 15 residues. CDR3 residues: CASSSTSGSSETQYF. In DNA form, the CDR3 reads TGTGCCAGCAGCTCCACTAGCGGGAGCAGCGAGACCCAGTACTTC. Looking up the rest from reference TRBV7-9 and TRBJ2-5 gives the full variable domain: DTGVSQNPRHKITKRGQNVTFRCDPISEHNRLYWYRQTLGQGPEFLTYFQNEAQLEKSRLLSDRFSAERPKGSFSTLEIQRTEQGDSAMYLCASSSTSGSSETQYFGPGTRLLVL.

Ten or more counts support this clonotype. V and J are TRBV11-2 and TRBJ1-1; unclear D gene. CDR1 is SGHAT, CDR2 FQNNGV, per germline. Between the trimmed V and J ends, which lost 5 bases and 5 bases, there was a span of 15 bases. The CDR3 contains 14 residues. In DNA, the CDR3 is TGTGCCAGCAGCCCCACCCATCTTGGGACTGAAGCTTTCTTT. As protein: CASSPTHLGTEAFF.

This clonotype was detected only a few times. The chain links TRBV7-2 to TRBJ2-7, with 7 bases that match TRBD2. There are 15 residues in the CDR3. V trimming: 1 base; J trimming: 2 bases; junction bases outside the gene matches: 5. Germline V gene sequence: CDR1 SGHTA, CDR2 FQGNSA. The CDR3 is CASSLDGGGPYEQYF. In DNA, the CDR3 is TGTGCCAGCAGCTTAGATGGCGGGGGACCCTACGAGCAGTACTTC.

The chain links TRBV25-1 to TRBJ2-5, with 8 nucleotides matching TRBD1. The CDR3 has 15 amino acids. Germline loops: CDR1 MGHDK, CDR2 SYGVNS. Trimming removed 5 bases from V and 4 bases from J; junction bases left unmatched: 9. CDR3: CASSLRTGSRETQYF. DNA for the CDR3: TGTGCCAGCAGTCTTCGGACAGGGAGTAGAGAGACCCAGTACTTC.

The chain employs TRBV6-2 or TRBV6-3 and TRBJ2-7; TRBD1 might be the D (6 bases). The CDR3 has 14 amino acids. Germline V gene data show CDR1 as MNHEY and CDR2 as SVGEGT. V shed 5 bases and J shed 0 bases, with 11 bases lying between them. CDR3 in DNA: TGTGCCAGCAGTGAAATGACAGGCTCCTACGAGCAGTACTTC. Translating gives CASSEMTGSYEQYF.

This clonotype was counted at least ten times. The CDR3 spells CASSEALAGRETQYF. The CDR3 DNA follows: TGTGCCAGCAGTGAAGCCCTAGCGGGAAGGGAGACCCAGTACTTC. This sequence joins TRBV2 and TRBJ2-5; TRBD2 matches at 9 bases. Germline V gene sequence: CDR1 SNHLY, CDR2 FYNNEI. V was pared by 0 bases and J by 5 bases, with 4 bases of the junction left unmatched. The CDR3 runs 15 residues.

This clonotype has a count of ten or more. The chain's CDR3 is CASSLSPGPVRRGYTF. The CDR3 bases are TGTGCCAGCAGTTTATCGCCAGGACCAGTTCGGCGTGGCTACACCTTC. The chain couples TRBV28 to TRBJ1-2; D unresolved. The CDR3 consists of 16 residues. CDR1 and CDR2 (germline): MDHEN, SYDVKM. Trimming took 1 base from V and 7 from J, leaving 19 bases between them.

This clonotype has at least ten counts. V and J are TRBV6-2 or TRBV6-3 and TRBJ1-1; D unclear. V was clipped by 0 bases and J by 10 bases, with 18 bases between them. This CDR3 is built from 15 residues. Per germline, CDR1 MNHEY and CDR2 SVGEGT. In DNA form, the CDR3 reads TGTGCCAGCAGTTACTCTGCAAGAACTGCAACGAGAGCTTTCTTT. This codes for CASSYSARTATRAFF.

This clonotype was seen more than once but under ten times. The V and J genes are TRBV7-9 and TRBJ1-2, with 10 bases lining up with TRBD1. CDR1 is SEHNR and CDR2 is FQNEAQ in the germline V gene (reference sequence). The CDR3 spans 15 residues. Germline trimming cut 6 bases from V and 1 base from J; bases unmatched to any gene: 5. In DNA, the CDR3 is TGTGCCAGCAGTCGACAGGGGGCGGATAACTATGGCTACACCTTC. Translating it yields CASSRQGADNYGYTF.

This clonotype has at least ten counts. Its ends do not fully match the called genes, so a read error is possible. The rearrangement joins TRBV12-3 or TRBV12-4 to TRBJ2-7, with 7 positions matching TRBD1. The CDR3 covers 14 residues. The CDR3 bases are TGCGCCAGCAGCCCGGGACAGAGCTCCTACGAGCAGTACTTC. The encoded protein is CASSPGQSSYEQYF.

The chain carries TRBV7-9 and TRBJ2-7; 9 bases match TRBD1. V was pared by 4 bases and J by 1 base, with 8 bases of the junction left unmatched. The CDR3 is made up of 16 amino acids. Germline CDR1 SEHNR, CDR2 FQNEAQ (reference sequence). For the CDR3, the DNA is TGTGCCAGCAGCTCAATCCCGGGACAGGGATCCTACGAGCAGTACTTC. Its protein product is CASSSIPGQGSYEQYF.

This clonotype was picked up many times. The gene calls are TRBV28 and TRBJ2-6; D is ambiguous. The CDR3 is 17 residues long. Trimming took off 6 bases at V and 3 bases at J, with 18 bases between the two ends. CDR1 is MDHEN and CDR2 is SYDVKM in the germline V gene. This CDR3 reads CASRKYLGKGGANVLTF. CDR3 in DNA: TGTGCCAGCAGAAAATACCTCGGAAAAGGTGGGGCCAACGTCCTGACTTTC.

This clonotype has a count of ten or more. This chain links TRBV2 with TRBJ2-4, with 9 bases aligning to TRBD1. The CDR3 length is 17 residues. Germline assignment: CDR1 SNHLY and CDR2 FYNNEI. J gave up 1 base and V 3 bases, and 7 bases lay outside the gene matches. The CDR3 DNA sequence: TGTGCCAGCAGTGAGGGACAGGGAGTAGGGGCCAAAAACATTCAGTACTTC. Translating gives CASSEGQGVGAKNIQYF.

This clonotype has a handful of counts. Its ends do not fully match the called genes, so a read error is possible. The chain has TRBV28 and TRBJ1-5, with 7 bases fitting TRBD1. The CDR3 spans 12 residues. Germline values: CDR1 MDHEN, CDR2 SYDVKM. This chain's CDR3 is CASSLGGQPRHF. CDR3 sequence (DNA): TGTGCCAGCAGTCTGGGGGGACAGCCCCGGCATTTT.

With regard to this clonotype: Possible read error: a much larger clone is one base away. The conserved final phenylalanine or tryptophan is absent from the CDR3, which likely points to a read error. The chain employs TRBV6-1 and TRBJ1-1; D is possibly TRBD1 (5 bases). The CDR3 runs to 14 residues. V was trimmed by 7 bases and J by 8 bases, leaving 20 bases between them. Germline V lookup: CDR1 MNHNS, CDR2 SASEGT. CDR3 DNA: TGTGCCAGCATGTTTGAATACTCGGGGGTAGAAGCTTTCTCT. Translation gives CASMFEYSGVEAFS.

This clonotype was found a few times. This chain joins TRBV28 and TRBJ1-1; D remains ambiguous. The CDR3 is 15 amino acids. Germline values: CDR1 MDHEN, CDR2 SYDVKM. Trimming pared 6 bases from V and 6 bases from J, leaving 20 bases between. The CDR3 loop is CASSLPGPVRAEAFF. CDR3 coding DNA: TGTGCCAGCAGCCTGCCGGGTCCGGTAAGGGCTGAAGCTTTCTTT.

On this clonotype: This sequence may be a read error, since a much larger clone differs from it by one base. The gene calls are TRBV6-2 or TRBV6-3 and TRBJ1-1, with a tentative D call TRBD1 (6 bases). Per germline, CDR1 MNHEY and CDR2 SVGEGT. The CDR3 has 14 amino acids. The DNA for the CDR3 is TGTGCCAGCAGTTACCGCAGGGGTAACACTGAAGCTTTATTT. Translated: CASSYRRGNTEALF.

The table lists this clonotype with a count of one. This chain connects TRBV6-2 or TRBV6-3 to TRBJ1-2; D gene unclear. The V gene lost 5 bases and the J gene lost 5 bases, with 21 bases spanning the gap. This CDR3 contains 16 residues. Germline assignment: CDR1 MNHEY and CDR2 SVGEGT. This CDR3 is CASSEGSLWQSYGYTF. The CDR3, as DNA: TGTGCCAGCAGTGAAGGATCTTTGTGGCAGTCGTATGGCTACACCTTC.

J is TRBJ2-7 and V is TRBV13; D is unresolved. Trimming took 4 bases from V and 7 from J, leaving 11 bases between them. Germline V gene lookup returns CDR1 PRHDT and CDR2 FYEKMQ (reference sequence). The CDR3 sequence is 12 residues long. CDR3 residues: CASSSQNSEQYF. The CDR3 DNA reads TGTGCCAGCAGCTCGCAGAACTCGGAGCAGTACTTC.

With regard to this clonotype: Because it lacks the conserved phenylalanine or tryptophan at the end, this CDR3 is likely a read error. This sequence joins TRBV12-3 or TRBV12-4 and TRBJ1-1, with 7 bases identical to TRBD1. V was pared by 2 bases and J by 3 bases, with 0 bases of the junction left unmatched. This CDR3 is 13 amino acids long. CDR3 sequence reads: CASSLTGDTEAFV. The CDR3 coding sequence is TGTGCCAGCAGTTTAACAGGGGACACTGAAGCTTTCGTT.

Only a few counts were recorded for this clonotype. The chain uses TRBV9 and TRBJ2-2, with D perhaps TRBD2 (7 bases). From germline, CDR1 is SGDLS and CDR2 YYNGEE. V lost 2 bases and J lost 5, with 16 bases in between. The CDR3 totals 16 residues. The CDR3 sequence is CASSVGGAVWTGELFF. The DNA for the CDR3 is TGTGCCAGCAGCGTGGGGGGGGCCGTATGGACCGGGGAGCTGTTTTTT.

The gene calls are TRBV28 and TRBJ2-1, with TRBD1 identical over 9 bases. V lost 7 bases, J lost 2 bases, and 3 bases stayed unmatched. Germline V gives CDR1 MDHEN, CDR2 SYDVKM. The CDR3 totals 14 residues. The CDR3 is CASIRDRAYNEQFF. CDR3 in DNA: TGTGCCAGCATCCGGGACAGGGCCTACAATGAGCAGTTCTTC. The full variable domain, rest sourced from reference TRBV28 and TRBJ2-1, is DVKVTQSSRYLVKRTGEKVFLECVQDMDHENMFWYRQDPGLGLRLIYFSYDVKMKEKGDIPEGYSVSREKKERFSLILESASTNQTSMYLCASIRDRAYNEQFFGPGTRLTVL.

This clonotype was seen at least ten times. This chain links TRBV28 with TRBJ1-3, with D unclear. The CDR3 contains 13 residues. Trimming shortened V by 2 bases and J by 9 bases, and 11 bases separated the two germline ends. Germline-derived CDR1 and CDR2 are MDHEN and SYDVKM. As DNA, the CDR3 is TGTGCCAGCAGTTTAACGCCCGAGTCCACCATATATTTT. As protein: CASSLTPESTIYF.

As concerns this clonotype: The junction departs from the called germline gene at one end, perhaps through a read error. This chain connects TRBV7-7 to TRBJ2-2; D call uncertain. The CDR3 extends over 14 amino acids. Germline V CDR1 and CDR2: SSHAT, FNYEAQ (reference sequence). CDR3 amino acids: CASSLWGNTGELFF. As DNA, the CDR3 is TGTGCTAGCAGCTTATGGGGGAACACCGGGGAGCTGTTTTTT.

This clonotype was seen repeatedly, ten times or more. The chain employs TRBV28 and TRBJ1-5, with D possibly being TRBD1 (5 bases). CDR1 is MDHEN and CDR2 is SYDVKM in the germline V gene. V was shortened by 7 bases and J by 0 bases, with 13 bases between the two germline ends. The length of the CDR3 is 15 residues. The CDR3 coding sequence is TGTGCCAGCACCGTAGGGGAATTTAGCAATCAGCCCCAGCATTTT. Translated, it gives CASTVGEFSNQPQHF.

Ten or more counts support this clonotype. The chain couples TRBV28 to TRBJ2-7; 8 nucleotides align to TRBD2. The junction had 8 bases not matched to a gene; V was cut back by 8 bases and J by 2 bases. CDR3 length: 14 residues. Germline V gene lookup returns CDR1 MDHEN and CDR2 SYDVKM. For the CDR3, the DNA is TGTGCCAGCGAAGCGGGAGATTATACCTACGAGCAGTACTTC. It encodes CASEAGDYTYEQYF.

This clonotype came up many times. The chain recombines TRBV12-3 or TRBV12-4 with TRBJ1-6; 8 bases map to TRBD1. The CDR3 runs 15 residues. J was trimmed by 10 bases and V by 6 bases; bases with no gene match: 11. In nucleotides, the CDR3 is TGTGCCAGCAGAGAGGACAGGGTAGTTGCCTCACCCCTCCACTTT. Its protein product is CASREDRVVASPLHF.

This clonotype was observed a handful of times. The chain couples TRBV5-1 to TRBJ1-6; D remains ambiguous. The V end was cut by 4 bases, the J end by 5 bases, with 10 bases between. Germline loops: CDR1 SGHRS, CDR2 YFSETQ. This CDR3 is 14 amino acids long. CDR3 DNA: TGCGCCAGCAGCCCTAGAGGGAATAATTCACCCCTCCACTTT. This encodes CASSPRGNNSPLHF.